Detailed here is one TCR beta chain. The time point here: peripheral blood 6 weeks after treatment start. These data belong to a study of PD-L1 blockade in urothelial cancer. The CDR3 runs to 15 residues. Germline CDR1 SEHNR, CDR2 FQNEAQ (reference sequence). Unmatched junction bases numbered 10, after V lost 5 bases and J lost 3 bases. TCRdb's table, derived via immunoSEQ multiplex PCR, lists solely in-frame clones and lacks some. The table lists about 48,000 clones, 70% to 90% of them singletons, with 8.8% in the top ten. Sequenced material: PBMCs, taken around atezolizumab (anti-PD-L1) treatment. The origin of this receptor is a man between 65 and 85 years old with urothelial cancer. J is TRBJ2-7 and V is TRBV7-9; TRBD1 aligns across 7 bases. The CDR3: CASSRIRDSIYEQYF. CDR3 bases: TGTGCCAGCAGCCGAATCCGGGACAGCATCTACGAGCAGTACTTC.